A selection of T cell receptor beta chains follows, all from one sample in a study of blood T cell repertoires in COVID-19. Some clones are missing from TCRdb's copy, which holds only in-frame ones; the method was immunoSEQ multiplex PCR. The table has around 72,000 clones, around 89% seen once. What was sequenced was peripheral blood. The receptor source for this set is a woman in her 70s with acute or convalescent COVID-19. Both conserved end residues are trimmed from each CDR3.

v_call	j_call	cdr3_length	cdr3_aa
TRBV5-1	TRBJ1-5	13	ASSLEGGNGQPQH
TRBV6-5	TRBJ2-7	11	ASSAGGGYEQY
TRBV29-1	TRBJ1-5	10	SALWGDQPQH
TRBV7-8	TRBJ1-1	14	ASSLVPPTGNTEAF
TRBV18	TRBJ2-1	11	ASSPSSYNEQF
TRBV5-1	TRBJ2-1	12	ASSLGQGRNEQF
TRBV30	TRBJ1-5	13	AWSVGGRTGQPQH
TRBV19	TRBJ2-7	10	ATDRFVDEQY
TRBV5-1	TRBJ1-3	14	ASSSDTGFSGNTIY
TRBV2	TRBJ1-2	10	ASSQGPYGYT
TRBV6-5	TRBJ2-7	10	ASGQGRREQY
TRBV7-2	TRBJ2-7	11	ASSLKGRGEQY
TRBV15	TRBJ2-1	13	ATSSRQGSVNEQF
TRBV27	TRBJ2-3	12	ASTRAGGTDTQY
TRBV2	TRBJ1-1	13	ASSLGQTMNTEAF
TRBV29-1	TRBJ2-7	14	SVDKVAGASSYEQY
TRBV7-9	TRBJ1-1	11	ASNLDPDTEAF
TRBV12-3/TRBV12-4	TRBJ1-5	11	ASSFRGNQPQH
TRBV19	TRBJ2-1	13	ASSIEGDTYNEQF
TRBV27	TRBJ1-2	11	ASSLGALNGYT
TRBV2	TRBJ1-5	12	ASSVDRGNQPQH
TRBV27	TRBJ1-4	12	ASKYATGDEKLF
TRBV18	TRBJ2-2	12	ASSPQGVPGELF
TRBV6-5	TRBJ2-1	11	ATSDRANNEQF
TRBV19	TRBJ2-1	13	ASSMERSSYNEQF
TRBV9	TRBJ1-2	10	ASSVAGEGYT
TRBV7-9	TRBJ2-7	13	ASSNRAGSAHEQY
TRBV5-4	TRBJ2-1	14	ASSLAGTSGYNEQF
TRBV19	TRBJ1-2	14	ASSIDRGGVNYGYT
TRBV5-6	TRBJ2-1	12	ASSRGAGYNEQF
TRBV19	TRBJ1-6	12	ASSTRGSNSPLH
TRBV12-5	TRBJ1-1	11	ASARTEGAEAF
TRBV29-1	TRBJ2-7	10	SVRTGPGEQY
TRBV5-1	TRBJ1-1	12	ASSLAENRFEAF
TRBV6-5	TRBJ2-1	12	ASSSGLGYNEQF
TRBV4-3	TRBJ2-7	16	ASSQDSLAGGGRYEQY
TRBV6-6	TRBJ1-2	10	ASGQTNYGYT
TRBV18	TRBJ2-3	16	ASSPLGQGAQITDTQY
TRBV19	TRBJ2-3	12	ASSSGRAPDTQY
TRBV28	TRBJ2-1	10	ASKPAYNEQF
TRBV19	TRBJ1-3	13	ASSRPQGGGNTIY
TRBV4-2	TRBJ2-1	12	ASRRLAGANEQF